This TCR beta chain was captured by sequencing in a study of blood T cell repertoires in COVID-19. Within 2 weeks of study entry, exposed participants had contacted a PCR-confirmed or clinician-diagnosed COVID-19 case. V lost 1 base and J 4 bases, leaving 8 bases between the germline ends. Germline values: CDR1 LGHNA, CDR2 YSLEER. The CDR3 is made up of 13 amino acids. Clones were sequenced by immunoSEQ multiplex PCR, and TCRdb holds only the in-frame ones, with some missing. The sample consists of roughly 400,000 clones, nearly 90% of them appearing once. This TCR was sampled from a woman between 18 and 29 years old who had been exposed to COVID-19. This chain joins TRBV4-3 and TRBJ2-7, with a weak D call TRBD1 (6 bases). The sample was PBMCs or T cells enriched from blood (not recorded which). The CDR3 sequence is CASSQAQGYEQYF. The CDR3 nucleotides are TGCGCCAGCAGCCAAGCACAGGGTTACGAGCAGTACTTC.